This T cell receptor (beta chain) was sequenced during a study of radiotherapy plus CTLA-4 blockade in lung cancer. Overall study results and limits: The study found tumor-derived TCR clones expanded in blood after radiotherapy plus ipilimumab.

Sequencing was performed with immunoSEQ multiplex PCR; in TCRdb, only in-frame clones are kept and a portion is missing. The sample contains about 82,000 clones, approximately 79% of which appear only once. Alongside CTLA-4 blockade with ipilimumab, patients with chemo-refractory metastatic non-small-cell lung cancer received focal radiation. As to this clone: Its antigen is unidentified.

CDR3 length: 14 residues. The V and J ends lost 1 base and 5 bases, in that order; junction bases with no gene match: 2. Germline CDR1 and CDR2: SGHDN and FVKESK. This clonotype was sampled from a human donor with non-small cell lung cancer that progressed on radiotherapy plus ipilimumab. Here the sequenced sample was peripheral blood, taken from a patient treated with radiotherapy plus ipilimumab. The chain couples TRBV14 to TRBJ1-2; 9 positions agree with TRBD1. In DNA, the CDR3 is TGTGCCAGCAGCCAAGGACAGGGGGGGTATGGCTACACCTTC. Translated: CASSQGQGGYGYTF.